A selection of T cell receptor beta chains follows, all from one sample in a study of T cell responses to AZD1222 COVID-19 vaccine. Produced via immunoSEQ multiplex PCR; TCRdb's table is partial and in-frame only. The sample has some 53,000 clones, 87% seen once. The source was peripheral blood, collected 28 days after the second AZD1222 dose. Receptors originate from an adult who received the AZD1222 COVID-19 vaccine. CDR3s include the opening cysteine and the closing phenylalanine or tryptophan. Rows may omit the clone size; those that give it use once, few, many or a size class.

clone_size v_call cdr3_aa
. TRBV28 CASSLPSGGVSNQPQHF
. TRBV18 CASSVGQGYEQYF
. TRBV19 CASSTPGLNSPLHF
. TRBV27 CASSRHALGPKALNTEAFF
. TRBV19 CASSIQGPGEEKLFF
. TRBV5-4 CASGDRNTDTQYF
once TRBV7-6 CASSLGGQAAYNSPLHF
few TRBV10-2 CASSGDRGTEAFF
. TRBV5-1 CASRSDRTLTDTQYF
. TRBV4-2 CASSPTGTDTQYF
. TRBV2 CASRRGKGLAGGADTQYF
. TRBV5-1 CASSSAGAPTDTQYF
. TRBV27 CASSFQGATEAFF
. TRBV27 CASSLQMNTEAFF
once TRBV5-6 CASSLDDGGGGETQYF
few TRBV27 CASTHRVGNSPLHF
. TRBV5-1 CASSLRGGNTEAFF
. TRBV19 CASSTTSYEKLFF
. TRBV6-2/TRBV6-3 CASSYSTRRTHYEQYF
. TRBV3-1/TRBV3-2 CASSQATGNQPQHF
. TRBV7-2 CASSSDRAGPQHF
. TRBV6-5 CASAGGYEQYF
. TRBV6-5 CASSSGSRETQYF
. TRBV6-5 CASGRSYQETQYF
. TRBV7-6 CASSLRAGLAVNTGELFF
. TRBV9 CASSYQGQDTDTQYF
. TRBV3-1/TRBV3-2 CASRRGEKLFF
. TRBV29-1 CSVEPRGSTYEQYF
. TRBV27 CASAPFSSGSAHEQYF
. TRBV3-1/TRBV3-2 CASSPRLLAGTDTQYF
. TRBV7-2 CASSLDPPVDTIYF
. TRBV6-2/TRBV6-3 CASRPRGTSGISSSYEQYF
. TRBV7-9 CASSIGSGQGPYEQYF
. TRBV25-1 CASSELGVGTEAFF
once TRBV7-9 CASSPRQGATSTGELFF
. TRBV21-1 CASSPRGTGKFINQPQHF
. TRBV27 CASSPTGVRNTIYF
. TRBV19 CASSIDPPYGTGAGANVLTF
. TRBV24-1 CATSDPDRGSYNEQFF
few TRBV29-1 CSVEGWGTNEQFF
. TRBV28 CASSFIGQGPAGELFF
. TRBV27 CASSFRRNSPLHF
. TRBV10-3 CAISGRDNSYEQYF